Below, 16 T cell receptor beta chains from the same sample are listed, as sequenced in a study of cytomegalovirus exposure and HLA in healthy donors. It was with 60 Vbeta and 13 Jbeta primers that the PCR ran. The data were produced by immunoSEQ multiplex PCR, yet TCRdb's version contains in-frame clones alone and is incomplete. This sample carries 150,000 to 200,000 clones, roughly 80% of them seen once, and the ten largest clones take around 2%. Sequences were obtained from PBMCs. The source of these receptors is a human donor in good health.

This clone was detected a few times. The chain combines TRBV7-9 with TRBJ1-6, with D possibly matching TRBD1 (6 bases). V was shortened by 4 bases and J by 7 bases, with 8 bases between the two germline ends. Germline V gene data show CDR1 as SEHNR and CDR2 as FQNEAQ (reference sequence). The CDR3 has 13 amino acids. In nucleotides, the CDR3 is TGTGCCAGCAGCTCACAGGGCAATTCACCCCTCCACTTT. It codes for CASSSQGNSPLHF.

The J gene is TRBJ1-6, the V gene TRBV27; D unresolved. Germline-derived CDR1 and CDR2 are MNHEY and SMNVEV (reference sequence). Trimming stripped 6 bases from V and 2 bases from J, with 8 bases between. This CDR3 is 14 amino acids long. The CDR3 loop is CASRRVPYNSPLHF. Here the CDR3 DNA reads TGTGCCAGCAGGAGGGTACCCTATAATTCACCCCTCCACTTT.

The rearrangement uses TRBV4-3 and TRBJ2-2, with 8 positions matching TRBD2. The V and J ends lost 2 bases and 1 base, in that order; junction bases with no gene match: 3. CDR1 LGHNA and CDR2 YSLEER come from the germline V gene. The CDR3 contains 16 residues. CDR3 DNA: TGCGCCAGCAGCCAATTCAGCGGGGGGAACACCGGGGAGCTGTTTTTT. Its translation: CASSQFSGGNTGELFF.

The CDR3 sequence: CASSRSGTGGFGNYGYTF. Here the CDR3 DNA reads TGTGCCAGCAGTCGGTCGGGGACAGGGGGCTTCGGGAACTATGGCTACACCTTC. The chain couples TRBV25-1 to TRBJ1-2; TRBD1 agrees at 12 bases. Germline V gene data show CDR1 as MGHDK and CDR2 as SYGVNS. V lost 5 bases to trimming and J lost 2 bases; unmatched junction nucleotides: 12. The CDR3 length is 18 residues.

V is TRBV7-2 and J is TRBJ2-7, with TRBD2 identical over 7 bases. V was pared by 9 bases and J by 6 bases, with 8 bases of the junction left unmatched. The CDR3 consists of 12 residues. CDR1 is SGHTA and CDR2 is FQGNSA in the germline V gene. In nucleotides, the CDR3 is TGTGCCAGTTCGACTAGCTCCGGCGAGCAGTACTTC. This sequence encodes CASSTSSGEQYF.

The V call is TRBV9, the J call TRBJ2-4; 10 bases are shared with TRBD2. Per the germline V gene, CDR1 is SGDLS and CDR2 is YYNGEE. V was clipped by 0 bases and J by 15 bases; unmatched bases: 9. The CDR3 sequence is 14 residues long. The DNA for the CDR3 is TGTGCCAGCAGCGTAGGGAAAGCGGGGGGGCAATTGTACTTC. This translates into CASSVGKAGGQLYF.

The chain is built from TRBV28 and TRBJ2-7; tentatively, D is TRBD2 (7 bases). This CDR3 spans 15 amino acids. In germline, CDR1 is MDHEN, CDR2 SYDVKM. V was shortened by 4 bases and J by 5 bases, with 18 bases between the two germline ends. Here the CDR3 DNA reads TGTGCCAGCAGTTCAGGGGACTATTACCTAAACGAGCAGTACTTC. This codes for CASSSGDYYLNEQYF.

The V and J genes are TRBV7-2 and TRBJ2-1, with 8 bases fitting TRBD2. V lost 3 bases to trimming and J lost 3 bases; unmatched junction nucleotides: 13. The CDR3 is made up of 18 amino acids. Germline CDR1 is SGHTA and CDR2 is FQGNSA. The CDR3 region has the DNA TGTGCCAGCAGCTTCCATCCTCTTGGCGGGGGGCACTACAATGAGCAGTTCTTC. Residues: CASSFHPLGGGHYNEQFF.

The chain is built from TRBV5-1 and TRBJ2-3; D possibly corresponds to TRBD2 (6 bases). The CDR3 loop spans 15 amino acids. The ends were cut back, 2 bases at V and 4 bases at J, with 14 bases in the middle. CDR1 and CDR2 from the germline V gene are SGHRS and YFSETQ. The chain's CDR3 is CASSLGRSGADTQYF. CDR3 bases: TGCGCCAGCAGCTTAGGGCGGTCGGGGGCAGATACGCAGTATTTT.

The CDR3 spells CASSQDPEAGNQPQHF. The CDR3 DNA reads TGCGCCAGCAGCCAAGATCCGGAGGCCGGCAATCAGCCCCAGCATTTT. The V call is TRBV4-1, the J call TRBJ1-5; D not certain. The CDR3 totals 16 residues. The V end lost 0 bases, the J end lost 2 bases, and 11 bases lay between the germline ends. CDR1 is MGHRA and CDR2 is YSYEKL in the germline V gene.

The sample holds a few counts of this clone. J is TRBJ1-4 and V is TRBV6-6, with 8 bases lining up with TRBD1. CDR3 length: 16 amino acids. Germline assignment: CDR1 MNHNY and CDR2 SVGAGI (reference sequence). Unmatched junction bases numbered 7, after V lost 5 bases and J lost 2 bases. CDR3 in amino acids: CASSRIRQGTNEKLFF. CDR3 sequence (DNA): TGTGCCAGCAGTCGTATTAGACAGGGGACTAATGAAAAACTGTTTTTT.

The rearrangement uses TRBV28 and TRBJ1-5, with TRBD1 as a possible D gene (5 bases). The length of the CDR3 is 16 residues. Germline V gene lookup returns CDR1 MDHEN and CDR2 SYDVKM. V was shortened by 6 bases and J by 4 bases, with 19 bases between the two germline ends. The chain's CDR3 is CASRIGGVAINQPQHF. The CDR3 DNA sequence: TGTGCCAGCAGGATCGGGGGAGTAGCAATAAATCAGCCCCAGCATTTT.

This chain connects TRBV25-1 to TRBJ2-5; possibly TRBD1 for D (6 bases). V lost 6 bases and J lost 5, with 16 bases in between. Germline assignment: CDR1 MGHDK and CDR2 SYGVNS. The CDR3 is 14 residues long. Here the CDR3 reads CASSLTGIPETQYF. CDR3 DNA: TGTGCCAGCAGCCTAACAGGGATTCCGGAGACCCAGTACTTC.

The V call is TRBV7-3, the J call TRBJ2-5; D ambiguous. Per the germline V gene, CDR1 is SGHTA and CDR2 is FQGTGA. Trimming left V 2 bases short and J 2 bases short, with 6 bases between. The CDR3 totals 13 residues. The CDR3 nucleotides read TGTGCCAGCAGCTTAGGGCTTCAAGAGACCCAGTACTTC. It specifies CASSLGLQETQYF. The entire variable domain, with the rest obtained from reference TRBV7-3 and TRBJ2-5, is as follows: GAGVSQTPSNKVTEKGKYVELRCDPISGHTALYWYRQSLGQGPEFLIYFQGTGAADDSGLPNDRFFAVRPEGSVSTLKIQRTERGDSAVYLCASSLGLQETQYFGPGTRLLVL.

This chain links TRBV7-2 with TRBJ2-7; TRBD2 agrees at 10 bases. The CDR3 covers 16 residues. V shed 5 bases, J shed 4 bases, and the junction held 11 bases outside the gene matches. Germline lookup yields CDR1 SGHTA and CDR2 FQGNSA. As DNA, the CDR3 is TGTGCCAGCAGCAGATCCAGAGCGGGGGGGCTTTACGAGCAGTACTTC. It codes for CASSRSRAGGLYEQYF.

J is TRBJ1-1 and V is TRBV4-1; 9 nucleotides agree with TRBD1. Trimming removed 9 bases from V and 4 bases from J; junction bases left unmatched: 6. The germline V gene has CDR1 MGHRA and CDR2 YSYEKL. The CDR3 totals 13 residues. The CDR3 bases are TGCGCCAGTGGGGACAGGGAGGGCACTGAAGCTTTCTTT. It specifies CASGDREGTEAFF.